Each of the 17 T cell receptor beta chains below was sequenced from the same sample in a study of beta chain features in type 1 diabetes. Overall study findings and caveats: Significant though moderate, a shortening of TCRB CDR3s appeared in all four CD4+ subsets of Type 1 diabetes patients.

Expressed TCRB transcripts were sequenced because the isolated RNA had all been reverse transcribed beforehand. Clones were read by immunoSEQ multiplex PCR, and TCRdb kept only the in-frame ones, dropping some. This table holds 130,000 or so clones, roughly 17% found once. Their antigens remain unidentified. Sequenced sample: central memory CD4+ T cells from blood. The receptors here all came from a man aged 18 to 29 with type 1 diabetes.

Notes on this clone: In the same sample, other DNA sequences code for this CDR3. The chain joins TRBV7-2 to TRBJ2-3; D unclear. Germline V CDR1 and CDR2: SGHTA, FQGNSA. Trimming pared 5 bases from V and 2 bases from J, leaving 5 bases between. This CDR3 has 12 amino acids. The CDR3, as DNA: TGTGCCAGCAGCCCTTTCACAGATACGCAGTATTTT. This gives the protein CASSPFTDTQYF.

This clone has only a few counts. The chain has TRBV10-3 and TRBJ1-1; 9 nucleotides line up with TRBD1. This CDR3 is 13 amino acids long. Per the germline V gene, CDR1 is ENHRY and CDR2 is SYGVKD. Germline trimming cut 7 bases from V and 4 bases from J; bases unmatched to any gene: 4. The CDR3 loop is CAIIGQGSTEAFF. CDR3 in DNA: TGTGCCATCATTGGACAGGGGTCCACTGAAGCTTTCTTT.

Only a few counts were recorded for this clone. The genes are TRBV18 and TRBJ2-1, with 9 bases fitting TRBD1. The J segment lost 4 bases and the V segment lost 5 bases, leaving 6 bases of the junction unmatched. The CDR3 is made up of 15 amino acids. From germline, CDR1 is KGHSH and CDR2 LQKENI. CDR3 loop: CASSTQGAGYNEQFF. CDR3 bases: TGTGCCAGCTCAACACAGGGGGCAGGGTACAATGAGCAGTTCTTC. Supplemented by reference TRBV18 and TRBJ2-1, the full variable domain reads NAGVMQNPRHLVRRRGQEARLRCSPMKGHSHVYWYRQLPEEGLKFMVYLQKENIIDESGMPKERFSAEFPKEGPSILRIQQVVRGDSAAYFCASSTQGAGYNEQFFGPGTRLTVL.

This clone was seen only a few times. V is TRBV7-2 and J is TRBJ2-5; D assignment may be TRBD1 or TRBD2 (5 bases each). CDR1 is SGHTA and CDR2 is FQGNSA in the germline V gene. The CDR3 runs to 14 residues. V dropped 5 bases and J dropped 7 bases, with 17 bases sitting between them. The CDR3 is CASSPYGDEVTQYF. CDR3 nucleotides: TGTGCCAGCAGCCCATACGGGGACGAGGTGACCCAGTACTTC.

The chain couples TRBV11-2 to TRBJ2-1; possibly TRBD1 or TRBD2 for D (5 bases each). The CDR3 length is 14 residues. V was trimmed by 1 base and J by 4 bases, leaving 8 bases between them. The germline V gene encodes CDR1 SGHAT and CDR2 FQNNGV. CDR3 sequence reads: CASSLGGPYNEQFF. The CDR3 DNA is TGTGCCAGCAGCTTAGGGGGACCTTACAATGAGCAGTTCTTC.

This clone showed up many times. V usage is TRBV15 and J usage is TRBJ2-1; 7 bases fit TRBD1. Germline V lookup: CDR1 LNHNV, CDR2 YYDKDF (reference sequence). CDR3 length equals 15 residues. Trimming at V came to 4 bases and at J to 3 bases, leaving 6 bases not matched to a gene. The CDR3 spells CATSTMTGSYNEQFF. In DNA, the CDR3 is TGTGCCACCAGCACCATGACAGGGAGCTACAATGAGCAGTTCTTC. The full variable domain, rest sourced from reference TRBV15 and TRBJ2-1, is DAMVIQNPRYQVTQFGKPVTLSCSQTLNHNVMYWYQQKSSQAPKLLFHYYDKDFNNEADTPDNFQSRRPNTSFCFLDIRSPGLGDTAMYLCATSTMTGSYNEQFFGPGTRLTVL.

This clone was observed many times. V and J are TRBV14 and TRBJ2-7; D unresolved. V was pared by 2 bases and J by 0 bases, with 8 bases between. The CDR3 runs to 14 residues. The germline V gene has CDR1 SGHDN and CDR2 FVKESK. This CDR3 reads CASSQQVTSYEQYF. The CDR3 DNA follows: TGTGCCAGCAGCCAACAGGTGACCTCCTACGAGCAGTACTTC.

This rearrangement joins TRBV6-5 to TRBJ2-2; the D is unclear. V dropped 5 bases and J dropped 0 bases, with 10 bases sitting between them. Germline values: CDR1 MNHEY, CDR2 SVGAGI. The CDR3 spans 15 residues. The CDR3, as DNA: TGTGCCAGCAGTAGGCTGCCGACGAACACCGGGGAGCTGTTTTTT. This codes for CASSRLPTNTGELFF.

This rearrangement joins TRBV7-9 to TRBJ1-4; no firm D call. The germline V and J ends were trimmed by 2 bases and 5 bases, with 12 bases remaining between them. This CDR3 is built from 15 residues. Germline V gene sequence: CDR1 SEHNR, CDR2 FQNEAQ (reference sequence). The CDR3 here is CASSLMGGLNEKLFF. In DNA form, the CDR3 reads TGTGCCAGCAGCTTAATGGGAGGACTAAATGAAAAACTGTTTTTT. Together with reference TRBV7-9 and TRBJ1-4, the CDR3 gives the full variable domain: DTGVSQNPRHKITKRGQNVTFRCDPISEHNRLYWYRQTLGQGPEFLTYFQNEAQLEKSRLLSDRFSAERPKGSFSTLEIQRTEQGDSAMYLCASSLMGGLNEKLFFGSGTQLSVL.

The chain carries TRBV18 and TRBJ2-5, with a possible D match to TRBD1 (6 bases). There are 15 residues in the CDR3. Trimming left V 4 bases short and J 1 base short, with 13 bases between. From germline, CDR1 is KGHSH and CDR2 LQKENI. As DNA, the CDR3 is TGTGCCAGCTCACTTTACACAGGGCGCCAAGAGACCCAGTACTTC. This gives the protein CASSLYTGRQETQYF.

The chain joins TRBV4-3 to TRBJ1-5; no firm D call. This CDR3 is 18 amino acids long. CDR1 and CDR2 (germline): LGHNA, YSLEER. V lost 4 bases to trimming and J lost 0 bases, with 19 bases between them. CDR3 bases: TGCGCCAGCAGCCGCCAAAGGCCCCTCAGGTATAGCAATCAGCCCCAGCATTTT. It translates to CASSRQRPLRYSNQPQHF.

This clone was counted at least ten times. The chain uses TRBV6-6 and TRBJ2-7; 11 nucleotides line up with TRBD2. Per the germline V gene, CDR1 is MNHNY and CDR2 is SVGAGI (reference sequence). After removal of 4 bases from V and 11 bases from J, the junction contained 4 bases not matched to a gene. The CDR3 has 12 residues. The CDR3 bases are TGTGCCAGCAGTTTAGCGACTAGCGGGGAGTACTTC. Translated, it gives CASSLATSGEYF.

The J gene is TRBJ2-3, the V gene TRBV6-6; possibly TRBD2 for D (5 bases). V was clipped by 3 bases and J by 0 bases, with 13 bases between them. CDR3 length equals 16 residues. Germline V CDR1 and CDR2: MNHNY, SVGAGI (reference sequence). The DNA of the CDR3 is TGTGCCAGCAGTTATAGAGGGCATCTTAGCACAGATACGCAGTATTTT. This translates into CASSYRGHLSTDTQYF.

The chain combines TRBV7-2 with TRBJ1-2; D is undetermined. Germline V gives CDR1 SGHTA, CDR2 FQGNSA. The CDR3 is made up of 11 amino acids. Trimming shortened V by 2 bases and J by 8 bases, and 6 bases separated the two germline ends. The CDR3 DNA is TGTGCCAGCAGCTTAACCAGCGGCTACACCTTC. Translated: CASSLTSGYTF.

This clone occurred a few times. The chain links TRBV19 to TRBJ2-1, with D uncertain. The CDR3 totals 15 residues. CDR1 and CDR2 (germline): LNHDA, SQIVND (reference sequence). The V and J ends lost 3 bases and 4 bases respectively, with 13 bases between them. CDR3 bases: TGTGCCAGTAGTATCTCCCGGCCCGGATACAATGAGCAGTTCTTC. Protein: CASSISRPGYNEQFF.

This sequence joins TRBV10-1 and TRBJ1-1; D not certain. Trimming took off 1 base at V and 1 base at J, with 7 bases between the two ends. Germline V CDR1 and CDR2: WNHNN, SYGVQD (reference sequence). There are 14 residues in the CDR3. As DNA, the CDR3 is TGCGCCAGCAGTGAGTGGACGGAGAACACTGAAGCTTTCTTT. This codes for CASSEWTENTEAFF.

This clone showed up just a few times. The rearrangement joins TRBV10-3 to TRBJ1-1, with 9 bases that match TRBD1. Germline V lookup: CDR1 ENHRY, CDR2 SYGVKD. The CDR3 sequence is 17 residues long. After removal of 0 bases from V and 1 base from J, the junction contained 6 bases not matched to a gene. CDR3 DNA sequence: TGTGCCATCAGTGAGTCCACCGCGACAGGGGGGAACACTGAAGCTTTCTTT. Translated: CAISESTATGGNTEAFF.